This T cell receptor (beta chain) came from a study of T cell repertoires in cytomegalovirus infection (dated by TCRdb to about 2019). For the study in its entirety: Peptide stimulations targeted recently identified HLA-C-restricted CMV epitopes, whose presentation resists viral immunomodulation, together with well-studied HLA-B-restricted epitopes. The HLA type of each donor mattered for the analysis, because public TCR beta signatures pointed to carriage of CMV infection along with the matching HLA type.

Ten or more counts support this clonotype. This clone's antigen is unknown. Base qualities are not at hand, and no much larger clone is one base apart. TCRdb shows the sequencer as Illumina HiSeq 1500. TCRdb reprocessed the public reads (quality trimming at Q25 with fastp, clone calling with MiXCR) and kept in-frame beta chains. When rows share a CDR3 protein, they turn into one entry using the most common DNA and genes. Here the sample has some 500,000 distinct CDR3 sequences; 30% to 35% occur a single time. The ten largest clones take up 15% to 20% of the sample. Deletion took 2 bases off V and 4 bases off J, with a span of 10 bases between the germline ends. The CDR3 numbers 14 residues from cysteine through phenylalanine. Only the CDR3 part of the read is kept: 42 bases, read in frame from the first base. The germline V gene encodes CDR1 SGHTA and CDR2 FQGNSA. The research as a whole found: The ex vivo response was dominated by HLA-C-restricted CMV-specific TCR beta clonotypes, which also provided the single most frequent clonotype in two of eight donors. Cumulative frequency of public TCR beta family members discriminated carriers of CMV infection plus the relevant HLA type in this cohort and an independent approximately 350-donor cohort.

The treatment or condition label for this specimen denotes: in vitro stimulation with specific CMV peptide epitopes to enrich CMV-specific T cells. This sample comprised cultured PBMCs, obtained from culture after CMV antigen stimulation. Recombination connected TRBV7-2 to TRBJ2-3; the D assignment is uncertain and may be TRBD1 or TRBD2, with 5 bases supporting each. This sequence originates from a human donor in good health (CMV status not recorded). Some clones in this sample may be carry-over from other donors' samples. The bases are TGTGCCAGCAGCTTAAGGGGAGTGGCAGATACGCAGTATTTT. Its translation reads: CASSLRGVADTQYF.